Shown below are 15 T cell receptor beta chains from a single sample sequenced in a study of blood T cells in healthy people across ages. Combining a sample-barcoded 5' primer with a J-beta primer mix, a second PCR ran for roughly 7 to 12 cycles. TCRdb redid the calling of the 5' RACE reads with MiXCR, one entry per CDR3 protein. The sample has 450,000 to 700,000 distinct CDR3 sequences, about 26% seen once; the top ten hold about a fifth. The sequencing sample was made of blood. The receptor source for this set is a woman in her 70s in good health.

The chain has TRBV5-5 and TRBJ1-5; D may be TRBD1 (6 bases). CDR3 size: 15 residues. Trimming removed 1 base at V and 3 bases at J, with 11 bases between. Germline loops: CDR1 SGHKS, CDR2 YYEKEE (reference sequence). Written as DNA, the CDR3 is TGTGCCAGCAGCTTGTCGGGGGCGGACAATCAGCCCCAGCATTTT. Translated: CASSLSGADNQPQHF.

The chain has TRBV6-2 or TRBV6-3 and TRBJ1-1, with 7 positions matching TRBD1. The V gene end was trimmed by 8 bases and the J gene end by 2 bases; junction bases not matched to a gene: 5. The germline V gene encodes CDR1 MNHEY and CDR2 SVGEGT. The CDR3 runs to 13 residues. The CDR3 region is CASCRQGNTEAFF. The CDR3 DNA reads as TGTGCCAGCTGCCGACAGGGTAACACTGAAGCTTTCTTT.

This clonotype has just a few counts. The chain employs TRBV20-1 and TRBJ1-2; tentative D call: TRBD1 (5 bases). Germline CDR1 is DFQATT and CDR2 is SNEGSKA (reference sequence). The CDR3 totals 13 residues. The ends were cut back, 6 bases at V and 4 bases at J, with 15 bases in the middle. CDR3 sequence reads: CSAIPDTIYGYTF. DNA for the CDR3: TGCAGTGCCATTCCGGACACTATCTATGGCTACACCTTC.

This clonotype showed up just a few times. The rearrangement links TRBV28 to TRBJ1-3; D is uncertain. Germline V gene lookup returns CDR1 MDHEN and CDR2 SYDVKM. CDR3 size: 12 residues. V lost 7 bases, J lost 4 bases, and 8 bases lay in between. Here the CDR3 DNA reads TGTGCCAGCACCAACACGGGAAACACCATATATTTT. It yields the protein CASTNTGNTIYF.

This clonotype was detected only a few times. J is TRBJ1-1 and V is TRBV30; possibly TRBD1 for D (5 bases). Germline CDR1 and CDR2: GTSNPN and SVGIG (reference sequence). V lost 0 bases and J 2 bases, leaving 19 bases between the germline ends. CDR3 length: 17 amino acids. The CDR3 nucleotides are TGTGCCTGGAGTGTACGCAAGGGGCGGCGGTTTAACACTGAAGCTTTCTTT. Its translation is CAWSVRKGRRFNTEAFF.

This clonotype was counted many times. The chain recombines TRBV7-9 with TRBJ2-4; the D gene could be TRBD1 or TRBD2 (5 bases each). This CDR3 spans 15 amino acids. CDR1 and CDR2 from the germline V gene are SEHNR and FQNEAQ (reference sequence). The V end was cut by 5 bases, the J end by 0 bases, with 11 bases between. CDR3 DNA: TGTGCCAGCAGCCGGGACGGGTTAGCCAAAAACATTCAGTACTTC. Protein product: CASSRDGLAKNIQYF.

This chain links TRBV6-2 or TRBV6-3 with TRBJ1-6; no firm D call. The CDR3 has 12 amino acids. Germline values: CDR1 MNHEY, CDR2 SVGEGT. V lost 8 bases and J lost 8, with 10 bases in between. CDR3 coding DNA: TGTGCCAGCCACGAATCGGATTCACCCCTCCACTTT. This sequence encodes CASHESDSPLHF.

This chain connects TRBV5-1 to TRBJ2-5, with D perhaps matching TRBD1 (7 bases). Near its end, the DNA agrees better with TRBJ2-1, so the J call may be wrong. Per germline, CDR1 SGHRS and CDR2 YFSETQ. The CDR3 consists of 13 residues. The CDR3 DNA is TGCGCCAGCAGCTTGGATCAGGGGGGCGAGCAGTTCTTC. Encoded protein: CASSLDQGGEQFF.

This clonotype was observed a few times. The chain is built from TRBV20-1 and TRBJ1-5; D gene ambiguous. CDR1 is DFQATT, CDR2 SNEGSKA, per germline (reference sequence). V lost 3 bases, J lost 5 bases, and 14 bases lay in between. The CDR3 runs to 14 residues. The CDR3 is CSASGSPTDQPQHF. In nucleotides, the CDR3 is TGCAGTGCTAGTGGGTCTCCGACCGATCAGCCCCAGCATTTT.

The chain carries TRBV20-1 and TRBJ1-2; no reliable D call. V was shortened by 0 bases and J by 4 bases, with 24 bases between the two germline ends. Per the germline V gene, CDR1 is DFQATT and CDR2 is SNEGSKA (reference sequence). CDR3 size: 18 residues. The chain's CDR3 is CSARDYEGRRSDPYGYTF. The CDR3, as DNA: TGCAGTGCTAGAGATTATGAGGGTAGAAGATCAGACCCCTATGGCTACACCTTC.

CDR3 DNA sequence: TGTGCCAGCAACGTTGCGGGGGTGGAGGCCCAGTACTTC. Amino acid sequence: CASNVAGVEAQYF. The rearrangement uses TRBV2 and TRBJ2-5; 7 bases map to TRBD2. This CDR3 has 13 residues. V was clipped by 7 bases and J by 9 bases; unmatched bases: 11. The germline gives CDR1 SNHLY, CDR2 FYNNEI.

The rearrangement joins TRBV12-3 or TRBV12-4 to TRBJ2-1; D unclear. Gene TRBJ2-5 matches the end of the DNA better, so the J call may be wrong. This CDR3 has 14 amino acids. The CDR3 loop is CASSLLSVQETQYF. The CDR3 DNA reads as TGTGCCAGCAGTTTACTAAGCGTCCAAGAGACCCAGTACTTC.

The chain has TRBV15 and TRBJ1-3; D might be TRBD1 (5 bases). Deletions cut 0 bases from V and 0 bases from J, with 15 bases between. This CDR3 comprises 18 residues. CDR1 is LNHNV and CDR2 is YYDKDF in the germline V gene (reference sequence). The CDR3 sequence: CATSREGGILCSGNTIYF. The CDR3 DNA is TGTGCCACCAGCAGAGAGGGGGGGATCCTGTGCTCTGGAAACACCATATATTTT.

This clonotype was counted only a few times. This chain links TRBV10-3 with TRBJ1-1, with D possibly TRBD1 on 5 matching bases. In germline, CDR1 is ENHRY, CDR2 SYGVKD. V lost 2 bases and J lost 2, with 9 bases in between. This CDR3 is 14 amino acids long. CDR3 protein: CAISEGGGNTEAFF. As DNA, the CDR3 is TGTGCCATCAGTGAGGGGGGGGGAAACACTGAAGCTTTCTTT.

The chain combines TRBV3-1 with TRBJ1-1; the D gene is possibly TRBD1 (5 bases). Germline CDR1 reads LGHDT; CDR2 reads YNNKEL (reference sequence). Trimming cost V 4 bases and J 5 bases, with 14 bases left between them. The CDR3 contains 14 residues. The CDR3 coding sequence is TGTGCCAGCAGCCCTGTGAGGGGTTGGACTGAAGCTTTCTTT. It translates to CASSPVRGWTEAFF.